This is a list of T cell receptor beta chains from one sample in a study of naive and memory T cell subsets. TCRdb fed the UMI-ligation and nested PCR reads into MiXCR, producing one record per CDR3 protein. The table records 150,000 or so distinct CDR3 sequences, 22% of them present only once. The sequencing sample was made of naive CD4+ T cells from blood. The receptors here all came from a human donor in good health. Both conserved end residues are part of each CDR3. D genes are given only for firm matches. Some rows mark clone size as missing; the rest say once, few, many or name a class of expanded clone.

.,TRBV5-1,.,TRBJ2-7,TGCGCCAGCAGCAGCTACGCCCGTGGCAGCTCCTACGAGCAGTACTTC,CASSSYARGSSYEQYF
TRBD2,TRBV20-1,few,TRBJ2-7,TGCAGTGCTCGAAGACTAGCGGGGGTCCCGGAAGGCGAGCAGTACTTC,CSARRLAGVPEGEQYF
TRBD2,TRBV30,.,TRBJ2-7,TGTGCCTGGAGTTACAGCGGGACCAGATACGAGCAGTGCTTC,CAWSYSGTRYEQCF
.,TRBV5-1,.,TRBJ2-5,TGTGCCAGCAGCTTCGGGACAAGACAAGAGACCCAGTACTTC,CASSFGTRQETQYF
.,TRBV12-3/TRBV12-4,.,TRBJ1-1,TGTGCCAGCAGTTTTTTCTCTGAAGCTTTCTTT,CASSFFSEAFF
.,TRBV6-5,.,TRBJ2-1,TGTGCCAGCAGTTCACGGGGTAGGGGTTGGGAGCAGTTCTTC,CASSSRGRGWEQFF
.,TRBV6-2/TRBV6-3,few,TRBJ1-3,TGTGCCAGCAGTTACGGCGGATACTCTGGAAACACCATATATTTT,CASSYGGYSGNTIYF
.,TRBV15,.,TRBJ2-5,TGTGCCACCAGCAGAGATCTGGGGGCCCAAGAGACCCAGTACTTC,CATSRDLGAQETQYF
.,TRBV11-2,few,TRBJ2-3,TGTGCCAGCAGCTTAGATCGGCCTAGCACAGATACGCAGTATTTT,CASSLDRPSTDTQYF
TRBD2,TRBV6-5,.,TRBJ2-5,TGTGCCAGCGCGGCCAGCGGGAGAGGCCAAGAGACCCAGTACTTC,CASAASGRGQETQYF
.,TRBV10-3,many,TRBJ2-3,TGTGCCATCAGTGGCCGGGCCCCTGGGAGCACAGATACGCAGTATTTT,CAISGRAPGSTDTQYF
TRBD1,TRBV27,few,TRBJ2-7,TGTGCCAGCAGTTTTAGACAGGGGTCGATTCTTGTCTACGAGCAGTACTTC,CASSFRQGSILVYEQYF
.,TRBV6-2/TRBV6-3,few,TRBJ1-1,TGTGCCAGCAGAATATCCCCGCGAACTGAAGCTTTCTTT,CASRISPRTEAFF
.,TRBV2,few,TRBJ2-7,TGTGCCAGCCGGGACGAAAACTACGAGCAGTACTTC,CASRDENYEQYF
.,TRBV5-1,.,TRBJ2-3,TGCGCCAGCAGCTACTACGAGGGCCGATTAGGAGATACGCAGTATTTT,CASSYYEGRLGDTQYF
.,TRBV7-9,.,TRBJ1-2,TGTGCCAGCAGCTTAGCTCCGGGTACCTCCTATGGCTACACCTTC,CASSLAPGTSYGYTF
.,TRBV29-1,many,TRBJ2-5,TGCAGCGTTGCTTTTTTGAACAGGTTACAAGAGACCCAGTACTTC,CSVAFLNRLQETQYF
TRBD1,TRBV29-1,.,TRBJ1-1,TGCAGCGTCTACGGACAGGGAATTTCCACTGAAGCTTTCTTT,CSVYGQGISTEAFF
TRBD2,TRBV5-1,once,TRBJ2-1,TGCGCCAGCAGCTTCTCAGCGGGAGACCTCAATGAGCAGTTCTTC,CASSFSAGDLNEQFF
TRBD2,TRBV20-1,many,TRBJ2-7,TGCAGTGCTTCCCGTGGGACTAGCGGCCCCTACGAGCAGTACTTC,CSASRGTSGPYEQYF
.,TRBV9,few,TRBJ1-1,TGTGCCAGCAGCGTAGGTCAGGGGCGGACCGACACTGAAGCTTTCTTT,CASSVGQGRTDTEAFF
TRBD2,TRBV25-1,many,TRBJ2-1,TGTGCCAGCATGTCGGCTAGCGGGAGTAGACATGAGCAGTTCTTC,CASMSASGSRHEQFF
TRBD1,TRBV7-6,.,TRBJ1-2,TGTGCCAGCAGCGTCAGGGGGCCGGATGGCTACACCTTC,CASSVRGPDGYTF
.,TRBV2,.,TRBJ1-1,TGTGCCAGCAGTGAACGGGAGTTCACTGAAGCTTTCTTT,CASSEREFTEAFF
.,TRBV10-3,.,TRBJ2-7,TGTGCCATCAGCCGGGGCCCCGGTGAGTACGAGCAGTACTTC,CAISRGPGEYEQYF
.,TRBV20-1,many,TRBJ2-7,TGCAGTGCCGACTCCCTGGAGACAAGCTCCTACGAGCAGTACTTC,CSADSLETSSYEQYF
.,TRBV6-1,once,TRBJ2-1,TGTGCCAGCAGTGAAGCGGGCCTTCGGCAGTTCTTC,CASSEAGLRQFF
TRBD1,TRBV5-1,many,TRBJ2-5,TGCGCCAGCAGCTTGTCGGGGACAGGGTTTGGGGAGACCCAGTACTTC,CASSLSGTGFGETQYF
TRBD1,TRBV6-6,.,TRBJ2-3,TGTGCCAGCAAGCCCGGGACAGGGGACCGTTCCAGCACAGATACGCAGTATTTT,CASKPGTGDRSSTDTQYF
.,TRBV4-3,.,TRBJ1-3,TGCGCCAGCAGCCTCGGGGCTATCTCCTCTGGAAACACCATATATTTT,CASSLGAISSGNTIYF
TRBD1,TRBV20-1,.,TRBJ2-1,TGCAGTGCTAGCGGGCCGGGACAGGGAGTTTTAGGGCAGTTCTTC,CSASGPGQGVLGQFF
.,TRBV9,few,TRBJ2-1,TGTGCCAGCAGCGTATCTACCAGCTACAATGAGCAGTTCTTC,CASSVSTSYNEQFF
.,TRBV28,once,TRBJ2-7,TGTGCCAGCAGTTTAGGGCCCCTCGAGCAGTACTTC,CASSLGPLEQYF
.,TRBV30,.,TRBJ1-1,TGTGCCTGGAGGCAGTCGAACACTGAAGCTTTCTTT,CAWRQSNTEAFF
TRBD2,TRBV6-4,.,TRBJ2-3,TGTGCCAGCAGTGACGTAGCGGGGGTCGGTGTCACAGATACGCAGTATTTT,CASSDVAGVGVTDTQYF
TRBD1,TRBV28,few,TRBJ1-1,TGTGCCAGCAGGACAGGGGGTACTGAAGCTTTCTTT,CASRTGGTEAFF
TRBD2,TRBV10-3,few,TRBJ2-3,TGTGCCATCAGTGTGGGGACTAGCGTCCCCGCTAGCACAGATACGCAGTATTTT,CAISVGTSVPASTDTQYF
.,TRBV12-3/TRBV12-4,many,TRBJ2-7,TGTGCCAGCAGTTTTGGTCAGGGCTACGAGCAGTACTTC,CASSFGQGYEQYF
TRBD1,TRBV12-3/TRBV12-4,.,TRBJ2-7,TGTGCCAGCAGACGGACAGGGGGCGGGGAGTACGAGCAGTACTTC,CASRRTGGGEYEQYF
.,TRBV12-3/TRBV12-4,few,TRBJ2-2,TGTGCCAGCAGTTACAGTGGCACCGGGGAGCTGTTTTTT,CASSYSGTGELFF
.,TRBV28,.,TRBJ1-5,TGTGCCAGCAACCCGTGGACGGGGCCCAATCAGCCCCAGCATTTT,CASNPWTGPNQPQHF
.,TRBV7-2,few,TRBJ2-7,TGTGCCAGCAGCTCGCTCCCAACCGGGACTTGGGGCTTGGAGCAGTACTTC,CASSSLPTGTWGLEQYF
.,TRBV14,.,TRBJ2-4,TGTGCCAGCAGCCAAGATGGGGGTTTACCGGGCAAAAACATTCAGTACTTC,CASSQDGGLPGKNIQYF
TRBD2,TRBV7-6,few,TRBJ2-3,TGTGCCAGCAGCTTAGGTTCTAGCGGGAGAGCAGATACGCAGTATTTT,CASSLGSSGRADTQYF
.,TRBV5-6,few,TRBJ2-1,TGTGCCAGCAGCTTGTCGGGTACCCCCTACAATGAGCAGTTCTTC,CASSLSGTPYNEQFF
TRBD1,TRBV30,.,TRBJ2-4,TGTGCCTGGAGTGTACAGGGGGCAAACATTCAGTACTTC,CAWSVQGANIQYF
.,TRBV11-2,few,TRBJ2-7,TGTGCCAGCAGTCAAGGGGGTCAAAGGGAGCAGTACTTC,CASSQGGQREQYF
TRBD1,TRBV28,.,TRBJ1-5,TGTGCCAGCAGGGGGAGCGGGACAGGGGAATTCAATCAGCCCCAGCATTTT,CASRGSGTGEFNQPQHF
.,TRBV6-6,many,TRBJ2-5,TGTGCCAGCAGTCCCGGGACGTACCAAGAGACCCAGTACTTC,CASSPGTYQETQYF
.,TRBV6-5,.,TRBJ1-2,TGTGCCAGCAGTACTGGGGTCGGCTACACCTTC,CASSTGVGYTF
.,TRBV12-3/TRBV12-4,.,TRBJ1-6,TGTGCCAGCAGTTTAAAACAGTATAGTTCACCCCTCCACTTT,CASSLKQYSSPLHF